Described below is a single TCR beta chain sequence and its context. These data are taken from a study of control samples from healthy donors and cancer patients. Germline V lookup: CDR1 SGHVS, CDR2 FQNEAQ. Trimming took 2 bases from V and 2 from J, leaving 12 bases between them. The CDR3 is made up of 15 amino acids. The repertoire was sequenced with immunoSEQ multiplex PCR; TCRdb's copy has only in-frame clones and lacks some. The table lists some 200,000 clones, 85% to 95% of them singletons. The source of this sequence is a man aged 18 to 29 in good health. The sample taken for sequencing was blood. This chain links TRBV7-8 with TRBJ1-1; tentatively, D is TRBD1 (5 bases). As DNA, the CDR3 is TGTGCCAGCAGCTTAACAGGCATGACAAACACTGAAGCTTTCTTT. It encodes CASSLTGMTNTEAFF.